The 3 T cell receptor beta chains in this list originate from one sample, sequenced in a study of blood T cell repertoires in COVID-19. Assay used: immunoSEQ multiplex PCR; TCRdb lists only in-frame clones, some missing. The table records some 270,000 clones, 84% of them present only once. The sequenced sample consisted of peripheral blood. The receptor set was obtained from a woman in her forties who had recovered from COVID-19.

The V and J genes are TRBV3-1 (or the pseudogene TRBV3-2) and TRBJ2-7; D possibly corresponds to TRBD1 (5 bases). The V gene lost 1 base and the J gene lost 3 bases, with 10 bases spanning the gap. Germline assignment: CDR1 LGHDT and CDR2 YNNKEL (reference sequence). The CDR3 spans 14 residues. CDR3 protein: CASSQGPDSYEQYF. In DNA form, the CDR3 reads TGTGCCAGCAGCCAAGGCCCCGACAGCTACGAGCAGTACTTC.

The V gene is TRBV9, the J gene TRBJ2-1, with D tentatively TRBD1 (6 bases). Trimming left V 0 bases short and J 5 bases short, with 15 bases between. The CDR3 covers 16 residues. CDR1 is SGDLS and CDR2 is YYNGEE in the germline V gene. The CDR3 region has the DNA TGTGCCAGCAGCGTAGCACAACATACAGGGAACAATGAGCAGTTCTTC. Protein: CASSVAQHTGNNEQFF.

The chain combines TRBV28 with TRBJ2-2; D not resolved. Trimming pared 3 bases from V and 9 bases from J, leaving 8 bases between. In germline, CDR1 is MDHEN, CDR2 SYDVKM. This CDR3 comprises 12 residues. CDR3 sequence (DNA): TGTGCCAGCAGTTTCCGAGCGCGGGAGCTGTTTTTT. It encodes CASSFRARELFF.